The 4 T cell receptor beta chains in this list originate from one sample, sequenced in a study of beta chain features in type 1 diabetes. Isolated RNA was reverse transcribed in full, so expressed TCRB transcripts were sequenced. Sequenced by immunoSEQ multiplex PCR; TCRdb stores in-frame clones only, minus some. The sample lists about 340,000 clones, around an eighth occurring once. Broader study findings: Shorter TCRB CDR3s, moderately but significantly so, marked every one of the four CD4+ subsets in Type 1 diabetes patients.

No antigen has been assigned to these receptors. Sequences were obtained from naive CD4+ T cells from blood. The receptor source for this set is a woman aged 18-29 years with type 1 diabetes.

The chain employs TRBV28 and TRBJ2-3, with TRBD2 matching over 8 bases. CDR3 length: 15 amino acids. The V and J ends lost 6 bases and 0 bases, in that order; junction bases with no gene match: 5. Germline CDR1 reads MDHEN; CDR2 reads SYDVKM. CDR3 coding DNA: TGTGCCAGCAGAAGTAGCGGGACTAGCACAGATACGCAGTATTTT. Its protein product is CASRSSGTSTDTQYF.

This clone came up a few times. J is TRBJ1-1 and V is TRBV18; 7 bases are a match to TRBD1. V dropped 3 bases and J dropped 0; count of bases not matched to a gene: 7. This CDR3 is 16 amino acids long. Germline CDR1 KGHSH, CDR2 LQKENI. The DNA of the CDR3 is TGTGCCAGCTCACCTCAGACAGGGACCTTGAACACTGAAGCTTTCTTT. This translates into CASSPQTGTLNTEAFF.

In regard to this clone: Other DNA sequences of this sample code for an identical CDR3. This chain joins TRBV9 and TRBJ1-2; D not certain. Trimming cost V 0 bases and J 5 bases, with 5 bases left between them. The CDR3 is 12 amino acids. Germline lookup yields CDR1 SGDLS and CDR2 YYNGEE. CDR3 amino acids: CASSVDRYGYTF. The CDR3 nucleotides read TGTGCCAGCAGCGTAGATCGTTATGGCTACACCTTC. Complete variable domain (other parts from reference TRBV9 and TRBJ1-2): DSGVTQTPKHLITATGQRVTLRCSPRSGDLSVYWYQQSLDQGLQFLIQYYNGEERAKGNILERFSAQQFPDLHSELNLSSLELGDSALYFCASSVDRYGYTFGSGTRLTVV.

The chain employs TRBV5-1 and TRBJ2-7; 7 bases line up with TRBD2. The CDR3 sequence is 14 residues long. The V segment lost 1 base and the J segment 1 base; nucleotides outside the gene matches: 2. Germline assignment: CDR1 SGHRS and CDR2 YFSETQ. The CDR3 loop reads CASSLQGGSYEQYF. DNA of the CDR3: TGCGCCAGCAGCTTGCAGGGAGGGTCCTACGAGCAGTACTTC.